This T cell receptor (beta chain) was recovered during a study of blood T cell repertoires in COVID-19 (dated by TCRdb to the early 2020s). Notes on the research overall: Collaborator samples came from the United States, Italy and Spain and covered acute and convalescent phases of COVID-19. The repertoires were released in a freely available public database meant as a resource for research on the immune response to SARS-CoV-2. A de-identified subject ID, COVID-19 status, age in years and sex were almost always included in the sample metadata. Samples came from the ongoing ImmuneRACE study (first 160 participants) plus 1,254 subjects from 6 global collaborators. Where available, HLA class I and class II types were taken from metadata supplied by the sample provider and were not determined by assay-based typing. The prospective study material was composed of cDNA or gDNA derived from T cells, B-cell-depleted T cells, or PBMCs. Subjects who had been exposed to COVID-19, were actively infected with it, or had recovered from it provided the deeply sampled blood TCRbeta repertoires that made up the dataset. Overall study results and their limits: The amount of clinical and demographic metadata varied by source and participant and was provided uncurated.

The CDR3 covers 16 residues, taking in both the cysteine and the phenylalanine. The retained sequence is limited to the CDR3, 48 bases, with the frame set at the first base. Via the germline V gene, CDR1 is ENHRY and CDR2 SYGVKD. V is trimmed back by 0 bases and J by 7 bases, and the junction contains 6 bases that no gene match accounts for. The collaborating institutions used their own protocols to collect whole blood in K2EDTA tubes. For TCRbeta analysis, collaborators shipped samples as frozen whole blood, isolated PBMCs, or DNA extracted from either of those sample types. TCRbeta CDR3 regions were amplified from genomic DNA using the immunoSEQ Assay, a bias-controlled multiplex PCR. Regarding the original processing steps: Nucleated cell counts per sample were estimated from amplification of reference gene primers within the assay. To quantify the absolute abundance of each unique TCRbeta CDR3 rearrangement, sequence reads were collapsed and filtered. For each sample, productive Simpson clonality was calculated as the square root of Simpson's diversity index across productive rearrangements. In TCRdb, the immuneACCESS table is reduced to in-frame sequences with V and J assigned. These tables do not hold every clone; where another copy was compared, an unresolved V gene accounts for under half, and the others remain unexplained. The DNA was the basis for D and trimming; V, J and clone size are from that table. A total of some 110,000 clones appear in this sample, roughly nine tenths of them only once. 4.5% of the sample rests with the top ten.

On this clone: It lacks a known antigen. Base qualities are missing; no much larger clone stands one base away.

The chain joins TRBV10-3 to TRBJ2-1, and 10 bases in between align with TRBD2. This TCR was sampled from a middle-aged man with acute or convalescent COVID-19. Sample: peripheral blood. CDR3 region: CAISESNSGRRNEQFF. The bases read TGTGCCATCAGTGAGTCGAATAGCGGGAGGAGGAATGAGCAGTTCTTC.